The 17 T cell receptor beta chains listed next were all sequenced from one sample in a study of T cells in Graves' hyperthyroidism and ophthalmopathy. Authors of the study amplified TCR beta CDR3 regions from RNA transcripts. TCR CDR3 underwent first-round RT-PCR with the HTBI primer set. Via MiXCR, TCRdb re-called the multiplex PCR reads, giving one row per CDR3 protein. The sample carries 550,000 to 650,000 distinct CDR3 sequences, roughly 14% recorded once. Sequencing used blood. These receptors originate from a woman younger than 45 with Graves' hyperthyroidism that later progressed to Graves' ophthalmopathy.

The CDR3 sequence is CASSYSRQNTEAFF. The CDR3 nucleotides are TGTGCCAGCAGTTACTCGAGGCAGAACACTGAAGCTTTCTTT. V is TRBV6-5 and J is TRBJ1-1, with unresolved D. The germline V gene encodes CDR1 MNHEY and CDR2 SVGAGI. CDR3 size: 14 residues. Trimming removed 0 bases at V and 1 base at J, with 6 bases between.

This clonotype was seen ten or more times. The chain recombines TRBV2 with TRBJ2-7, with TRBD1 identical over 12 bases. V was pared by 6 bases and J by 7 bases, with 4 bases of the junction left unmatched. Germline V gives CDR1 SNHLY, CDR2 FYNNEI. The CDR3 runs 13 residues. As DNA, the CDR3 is TGTGCCAGCAGGGGACAGGGGGCCGGAGAGCAGTACTTC. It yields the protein CASRGQGAGEQYF.

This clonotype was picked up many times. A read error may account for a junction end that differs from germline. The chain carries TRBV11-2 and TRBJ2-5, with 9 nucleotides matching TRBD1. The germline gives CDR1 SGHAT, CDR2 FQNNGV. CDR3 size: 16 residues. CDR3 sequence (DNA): TGTGCCAGCAGTTTAGCCGACAGGGGGGCTCGAGAGACCCAGTACTTC. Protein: CASSLADRGARETQYF. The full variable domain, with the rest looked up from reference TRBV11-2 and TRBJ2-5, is EAGVAQSPRYKIIEKRQSVAFWCNPISGHATLYWYQQILGQGPKLLIQFQNNGVVDDSQLPKDRFSAERLKGVDSTLKIQPAKLEDSAVYLCASSLADRGARETQYFGPGTRLLVL.

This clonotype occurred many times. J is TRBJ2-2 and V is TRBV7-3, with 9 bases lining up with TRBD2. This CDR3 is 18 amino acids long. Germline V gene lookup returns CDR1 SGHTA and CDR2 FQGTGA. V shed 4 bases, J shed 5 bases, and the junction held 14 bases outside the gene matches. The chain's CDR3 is CASSSSVLAGLETGELFF. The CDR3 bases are TGTGCCAGCAGCTCGTCGGTACTAGCGGGCCTTGAGACCGGGGAGCTGTTTTTT.

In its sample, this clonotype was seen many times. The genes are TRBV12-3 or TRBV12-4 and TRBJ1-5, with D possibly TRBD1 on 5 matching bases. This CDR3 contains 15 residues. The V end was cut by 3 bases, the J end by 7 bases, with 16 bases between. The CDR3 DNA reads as TGTGCCAGCAGTTTTCCGGGCAGGGAGGACCAGCCCCAGCATTTT. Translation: CASSFPGREDQPQHF.

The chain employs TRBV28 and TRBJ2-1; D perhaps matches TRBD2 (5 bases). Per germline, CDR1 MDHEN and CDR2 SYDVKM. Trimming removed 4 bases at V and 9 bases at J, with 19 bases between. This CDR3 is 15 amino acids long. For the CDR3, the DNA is TGTGCCAGCAGTTCTGGCGGACGGGATTTGGGTGAGCAGTTCTTC. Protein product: CASSSGGRDLGEQFF.

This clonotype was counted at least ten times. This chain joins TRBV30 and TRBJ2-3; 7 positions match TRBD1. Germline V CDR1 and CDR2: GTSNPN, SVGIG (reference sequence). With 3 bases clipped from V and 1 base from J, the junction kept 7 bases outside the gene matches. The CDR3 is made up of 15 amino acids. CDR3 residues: CAWRLGQDRTDTQYF. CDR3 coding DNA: TGTGCCTGGAGACTAGGACAGGATCGCACAGATACGCAGTATTTT.

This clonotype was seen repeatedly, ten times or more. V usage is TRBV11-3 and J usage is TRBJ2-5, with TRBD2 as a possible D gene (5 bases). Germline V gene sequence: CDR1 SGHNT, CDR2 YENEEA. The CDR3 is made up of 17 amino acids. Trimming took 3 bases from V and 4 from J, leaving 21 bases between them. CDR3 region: CASSFSTIPGKPETQYF. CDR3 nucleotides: TGTGCCAGCAGCTTCTCTACCATCCCGGGAAAGCCAGAGACCCAGTACTTC.

CDR3 coding DNA: TGTGCCAGCAGCTTAGGGGGGGACACCTTCTTC. It specifies CASSLGGDTFF. The gene calls are TRBV7-9 and TRBJ2-1; D could derive from TRBD1 or TRBD2 (6 bases each). Trimming took 1 base from V and 16 from J, leaving 11 bases between them. CDR1 is SEHNR and CDR2 is FQNEAQ in the germline V gene (reference sequence). The length of the CDR3 is 11 residues.

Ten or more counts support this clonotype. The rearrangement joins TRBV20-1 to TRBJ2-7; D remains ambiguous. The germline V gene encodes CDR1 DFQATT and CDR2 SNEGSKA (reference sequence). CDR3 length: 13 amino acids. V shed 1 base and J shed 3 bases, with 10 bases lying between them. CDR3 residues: CSARARGDYEQYF. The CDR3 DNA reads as TGCAGTGCTAGAGCCCGCGGCGACTACGAGCAGTACTTC.

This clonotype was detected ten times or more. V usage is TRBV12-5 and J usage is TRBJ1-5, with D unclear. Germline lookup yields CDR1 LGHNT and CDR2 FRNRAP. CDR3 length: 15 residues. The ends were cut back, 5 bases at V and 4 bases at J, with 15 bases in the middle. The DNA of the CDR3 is TGTGCTAGTGGTGCCTCGGCTGAGGGTAATCAGCCCCAGCATTTT. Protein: CASGASAEGNQPQHF. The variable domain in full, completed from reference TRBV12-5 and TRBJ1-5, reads DARVTQTPRHKVTEMGQEVTMRCQPILGHNTVFWYRQTMMQGLELLAYFRNRAPLDDSGMPKDRFSAEMPDATLATLKIQPSEPRDSAVYFCASGASAEGNQPQHFGDGTRLSIL.

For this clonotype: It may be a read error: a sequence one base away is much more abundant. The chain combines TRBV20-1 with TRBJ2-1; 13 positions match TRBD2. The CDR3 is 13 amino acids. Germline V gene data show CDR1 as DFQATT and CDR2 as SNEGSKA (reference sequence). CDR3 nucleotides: TGCAGTGCGAGACTAGCGGGAGGCAATGAGCAGATCTTC. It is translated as CSARLAGGNEQIF.

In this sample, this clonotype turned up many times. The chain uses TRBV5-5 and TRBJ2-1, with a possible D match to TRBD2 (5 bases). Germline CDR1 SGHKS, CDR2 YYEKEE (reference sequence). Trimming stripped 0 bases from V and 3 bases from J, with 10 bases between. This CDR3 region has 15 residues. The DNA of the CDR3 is TGTGCCAGCAGCTTGGAAGCGGAGGTCTACAATGAGCAGTTCTTC. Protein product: CASSLEAEVYNEQFF. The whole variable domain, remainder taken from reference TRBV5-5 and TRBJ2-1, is DAGVTQSPTHLIKTRGQQVTLRCSPISGHKSVSWYQQVLGQGPQFIFQYYEKEERGRGNFPDRFSARQFPNYSSELNVNALLLGDSALYLCASSLEAEVYNEQFFGPGTRLTVL.

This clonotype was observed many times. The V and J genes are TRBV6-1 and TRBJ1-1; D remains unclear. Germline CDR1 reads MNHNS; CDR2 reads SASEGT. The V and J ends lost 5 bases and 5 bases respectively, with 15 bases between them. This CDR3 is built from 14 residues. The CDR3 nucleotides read TGTGCCAGCAGTTTGGAGCGGCGGGAGACTGAAGCTTTCTTT. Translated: CASSLERRETEAFF.

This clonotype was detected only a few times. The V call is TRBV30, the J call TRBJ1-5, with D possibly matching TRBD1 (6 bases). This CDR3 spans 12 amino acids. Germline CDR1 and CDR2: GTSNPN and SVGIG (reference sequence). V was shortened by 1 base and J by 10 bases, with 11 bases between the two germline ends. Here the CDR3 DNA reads TGTGCCTGGAGTGGCAGGGGCTTCCCCCAGCATTTT. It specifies CAWSGRGFPQHF.

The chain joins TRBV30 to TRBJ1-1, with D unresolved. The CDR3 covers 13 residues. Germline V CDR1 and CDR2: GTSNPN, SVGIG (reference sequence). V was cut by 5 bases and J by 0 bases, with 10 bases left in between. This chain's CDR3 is CAWEESMNTEAFF. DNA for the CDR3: TGTGCCTGGGAAGAGAGTATGAACACTGAAGCTTTCTTT.

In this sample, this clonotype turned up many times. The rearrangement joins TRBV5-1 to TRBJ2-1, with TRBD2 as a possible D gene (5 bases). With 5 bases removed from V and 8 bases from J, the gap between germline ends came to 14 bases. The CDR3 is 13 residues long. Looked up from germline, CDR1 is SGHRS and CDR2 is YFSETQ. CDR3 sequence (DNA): TGCGCCAGCAGGATAGCGACGGTCGATGAGCAGTTCTTC. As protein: CASRIATVDEQFF.